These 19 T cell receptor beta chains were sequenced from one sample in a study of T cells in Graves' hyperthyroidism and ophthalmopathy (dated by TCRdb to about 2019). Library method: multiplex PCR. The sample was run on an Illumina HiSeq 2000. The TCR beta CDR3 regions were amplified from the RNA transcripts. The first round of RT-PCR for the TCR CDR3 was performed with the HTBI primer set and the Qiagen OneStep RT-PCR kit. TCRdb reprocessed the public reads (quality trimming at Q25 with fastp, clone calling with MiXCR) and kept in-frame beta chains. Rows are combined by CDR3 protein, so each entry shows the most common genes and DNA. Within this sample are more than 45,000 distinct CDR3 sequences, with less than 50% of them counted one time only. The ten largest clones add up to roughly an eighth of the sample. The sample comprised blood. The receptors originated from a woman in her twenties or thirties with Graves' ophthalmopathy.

In DNA form, the CDR3 reads TGCAGTGCTAGCCAGGGGAAGAACTCCTACGAGCAGTACTTC. Protein sequence: CSASQGKNSYEQYF. The chain employs TRBV20-1 and TRBJ2-7; possibly TRBD1 for D (6 bases). Trimming took off 3 bases at V and 0 bases at J, with 12 bases between the two ends. CDR3 size: 14 residues. Germline CDR1 and CDR2: DFQATT and SNEGSKA (reference sequence).

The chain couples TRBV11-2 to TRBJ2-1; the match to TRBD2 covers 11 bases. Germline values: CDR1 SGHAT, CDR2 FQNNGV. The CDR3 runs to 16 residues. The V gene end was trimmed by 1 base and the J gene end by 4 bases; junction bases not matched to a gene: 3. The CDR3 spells CASSLATSGVYNEQFF. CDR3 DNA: TGTGCCAGCAGCTTAGCGACTAGCGGGGTATACAATGAGCAGTTCTTC.

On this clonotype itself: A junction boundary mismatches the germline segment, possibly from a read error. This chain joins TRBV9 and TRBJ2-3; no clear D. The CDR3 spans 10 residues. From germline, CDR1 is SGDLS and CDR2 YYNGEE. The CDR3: CASSVDSQYF. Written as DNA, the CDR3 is TGTGCCAGCAGCGTAGATTCGCAGTATTTT.

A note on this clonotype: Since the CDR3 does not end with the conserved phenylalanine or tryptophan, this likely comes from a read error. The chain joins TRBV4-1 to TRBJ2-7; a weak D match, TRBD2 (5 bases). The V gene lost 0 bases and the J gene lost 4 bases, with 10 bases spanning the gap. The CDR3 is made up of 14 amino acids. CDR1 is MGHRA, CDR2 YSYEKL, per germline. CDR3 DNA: TGCGCCAGCAGCCAAGATTCTAGCCGGTACGAGCAGTACCTC. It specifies CASSQDSSRYEQYL.

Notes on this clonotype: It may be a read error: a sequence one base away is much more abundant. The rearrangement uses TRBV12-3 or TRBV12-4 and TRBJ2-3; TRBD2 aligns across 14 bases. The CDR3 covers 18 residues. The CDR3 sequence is CASSLGAGTSGSSHTRYF. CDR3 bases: TGTGCCAGCAGTTTAGGTGCAGGGACTAGCGGGAGTAGTCATACGCGGTATTTT.

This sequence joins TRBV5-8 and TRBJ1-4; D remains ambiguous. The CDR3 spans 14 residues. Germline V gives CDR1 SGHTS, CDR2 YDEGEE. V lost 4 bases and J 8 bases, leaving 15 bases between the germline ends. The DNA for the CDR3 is TGTGCCAGCAGCCTGGATAGCAATGGCGAAAAACTGTTTTTT. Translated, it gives CASSLDSNGEKLFF.

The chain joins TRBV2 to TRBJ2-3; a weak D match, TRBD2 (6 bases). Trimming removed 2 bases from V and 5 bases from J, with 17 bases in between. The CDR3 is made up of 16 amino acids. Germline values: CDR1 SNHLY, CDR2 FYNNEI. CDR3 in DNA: TGTGCCAGCAGTGAAATTTGCGATAGCGGAGTAGATACGCAGTATTTT. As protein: CASSEICDSGVDTQYF.

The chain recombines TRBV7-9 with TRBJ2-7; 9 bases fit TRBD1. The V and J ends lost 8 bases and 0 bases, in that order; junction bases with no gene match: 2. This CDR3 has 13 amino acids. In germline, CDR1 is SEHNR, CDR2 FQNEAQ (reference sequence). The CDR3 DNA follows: TGTGCCAGCCGGGACAGGGACTCCTACGAGCAGTACTTC. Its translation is CASRDRDSYEQYF.

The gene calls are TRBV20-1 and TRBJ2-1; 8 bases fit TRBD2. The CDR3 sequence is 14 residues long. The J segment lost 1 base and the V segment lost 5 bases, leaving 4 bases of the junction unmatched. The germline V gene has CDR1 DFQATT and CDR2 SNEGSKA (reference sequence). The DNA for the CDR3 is TGCAGTGCTCCCCGGGGGGGATCCTACAATGAGCAGTTCTTC. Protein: CSAPRGGSYNEQFF.

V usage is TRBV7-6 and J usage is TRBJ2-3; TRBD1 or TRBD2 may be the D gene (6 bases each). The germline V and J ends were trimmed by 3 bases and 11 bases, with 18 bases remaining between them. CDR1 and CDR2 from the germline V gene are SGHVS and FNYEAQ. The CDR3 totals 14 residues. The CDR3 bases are TGTGCCAGCAGCTTTGGACTGGAGGGGGATGAGCAGTATTTT. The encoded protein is CASSFGLEGDEQYF. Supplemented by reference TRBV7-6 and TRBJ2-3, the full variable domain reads GAGVSQSPRYKVTKRGQDVALRCDPISGHVSLYWYRQALGQGPEFLTYFNYEAQQDKSGLPNDRFSAERPEGSISTLTIQRTEQRDSAMYRCASSFGLEGDEQYFGPGTRLTVL.

The chain's CDR3 is CASSLEVWVNEQFF. The CDR3 DNA is TGTGCCAGCAGCTTAGAGGTCTGGGTTAATGAGCAGTTCTTC. The chain links TRBV7-9 to TRBJ2-1; D gene uncertain. Between the trimmed V and J ends, which lost 1 base and 7 bases, there was a span of 11 bases. The germline CDR1 and CDR2 sequences are SEHNR and FQNEAQ (reference sequence). The CDR3 has 14 amino acids.

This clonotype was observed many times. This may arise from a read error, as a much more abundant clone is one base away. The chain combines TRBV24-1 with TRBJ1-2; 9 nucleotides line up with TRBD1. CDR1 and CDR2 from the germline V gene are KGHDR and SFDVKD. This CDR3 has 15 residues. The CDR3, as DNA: TGTGCCACCAGTGATTCCGGGACAGGGAAGTTTGGCTGCACCTTC. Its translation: CATSDSGTGKFGCTF.

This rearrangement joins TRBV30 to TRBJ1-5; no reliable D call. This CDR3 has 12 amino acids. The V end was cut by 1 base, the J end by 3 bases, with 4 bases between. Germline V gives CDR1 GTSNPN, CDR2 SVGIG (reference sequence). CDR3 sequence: CAWSAFNQPQHF. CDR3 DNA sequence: TGTGCCTGGAGTGCCTTCAATCAGCCCCAGCATTTT. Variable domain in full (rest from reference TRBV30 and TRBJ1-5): SQTIHQWPATLVQPVGSPLSLECTVEGTSNPNLYWYRQAAGRGLQLLFYSVGIGQISSEVPQNLSASRPQDRQFILSSKKLLLSDSGFYLCAWSAFNQPQHFGDGTRLSIL.

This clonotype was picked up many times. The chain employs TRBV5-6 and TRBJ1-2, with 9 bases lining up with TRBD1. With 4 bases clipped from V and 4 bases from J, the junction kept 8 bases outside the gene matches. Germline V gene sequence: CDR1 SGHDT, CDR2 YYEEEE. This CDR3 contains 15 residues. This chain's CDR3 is CASSGGQGLGYGYTF. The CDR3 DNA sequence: TGTGCCAGCAGCGGAGGACAGGGGCTGGGCTATGGCTACACCTTC.

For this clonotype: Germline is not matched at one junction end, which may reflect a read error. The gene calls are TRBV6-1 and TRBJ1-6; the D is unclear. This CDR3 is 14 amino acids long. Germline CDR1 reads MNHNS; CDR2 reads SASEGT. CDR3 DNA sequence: TGTGCCAGCGGCCAATGGGCGATGGATTCACCCTTCCACTTT. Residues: CASGQWAMDSPFHF.

DNA for the CDR3: TGTGCCAGCAGTCCGGGACAGGGGGCGGATGGCTACACCTTC. This sequence encodes CASSPGQGADGYTF. This rearrangement joins TRBV6-9 to TRBJ1-2, with 12 bases lining up with TRBD1. The CDR3 length is 14 residues. J lost 6 bases, V lost 5 bases, and 4 bases had no gene match. In germline, CDR1 is MNHGY, CDR2 SVAAGI.

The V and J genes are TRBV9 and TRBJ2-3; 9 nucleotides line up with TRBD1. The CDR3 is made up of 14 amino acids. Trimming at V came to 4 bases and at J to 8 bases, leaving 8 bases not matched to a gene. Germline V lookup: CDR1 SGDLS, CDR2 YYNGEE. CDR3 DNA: TGTGCCAGCAGCTCCAGGACAGGGGCGAGTACGCAGTATTTT. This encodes CASSSRTGASTQYF. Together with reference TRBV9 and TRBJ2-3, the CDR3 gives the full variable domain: DSGVTQTPKHLITATGQRVTLRCSPRSGDLSVYWYQQSLDQGLQFLIQYYNGEERAKGNILERFSAQQFPDLHSELNLSSLELGDSALYFCASSSRTGASTQYFGPGTRLTVL.

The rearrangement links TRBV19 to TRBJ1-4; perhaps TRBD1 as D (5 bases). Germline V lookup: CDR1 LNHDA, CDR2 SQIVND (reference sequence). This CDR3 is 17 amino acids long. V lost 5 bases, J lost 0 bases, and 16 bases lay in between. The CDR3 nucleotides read TGTGCCAGTAGTGCTAGAGTCGGGGGAACAACTAATGAAAAACTGTTTTTT. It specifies CASSARVGGTTNEKLFF.

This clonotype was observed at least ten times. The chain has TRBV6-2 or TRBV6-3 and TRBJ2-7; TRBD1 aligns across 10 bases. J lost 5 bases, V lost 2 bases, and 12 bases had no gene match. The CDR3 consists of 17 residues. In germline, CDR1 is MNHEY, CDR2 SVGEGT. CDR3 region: CASSYQRLTGGANEQYF. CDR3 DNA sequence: TGTGCCAGCAGTTACCAACGGCTGACAGGGGGCGCGAACGAGCAGTACTTC.